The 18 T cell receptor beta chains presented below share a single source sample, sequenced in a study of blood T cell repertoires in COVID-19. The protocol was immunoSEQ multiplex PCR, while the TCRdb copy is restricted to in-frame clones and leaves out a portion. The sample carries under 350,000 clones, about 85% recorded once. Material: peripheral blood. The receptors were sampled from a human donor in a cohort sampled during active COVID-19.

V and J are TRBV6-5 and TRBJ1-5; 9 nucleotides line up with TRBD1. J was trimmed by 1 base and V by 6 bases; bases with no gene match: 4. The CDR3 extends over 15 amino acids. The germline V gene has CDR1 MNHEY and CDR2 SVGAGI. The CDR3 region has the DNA TGTGCCAGCAGCAAGGACAGGGGCAGCAATCAGCCCCAGCATTTT. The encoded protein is CASSKDRGSNQPQHF.

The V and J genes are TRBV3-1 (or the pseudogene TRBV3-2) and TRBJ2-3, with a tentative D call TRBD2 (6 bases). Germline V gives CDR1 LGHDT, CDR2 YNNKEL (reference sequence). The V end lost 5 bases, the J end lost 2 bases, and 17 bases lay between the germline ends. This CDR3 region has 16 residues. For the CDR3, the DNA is TGTGCCAGCAGCGGTTCGGGAGCCCCATACACAGATACGCAGTATTTT. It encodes CASSGSGAPYTDTQYF.

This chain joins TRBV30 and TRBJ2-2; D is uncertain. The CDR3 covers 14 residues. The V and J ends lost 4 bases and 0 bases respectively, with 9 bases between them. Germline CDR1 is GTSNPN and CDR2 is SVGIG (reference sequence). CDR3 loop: CAWNPDSNTGELFF. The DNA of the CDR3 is TGTGCCTGGAACCCCGACTCGAACACCGGGGAGCTGTTTTTT. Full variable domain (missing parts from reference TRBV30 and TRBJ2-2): SQTIHQWPATLVQPVGSPLSLECTVEGTSNPNLYWYRQAAGRGLQLLFYSVGIGQISSEVPQNLSASRPQDRQFILSSKKLLLSDSGFYLCAWNPDSNTGELFFGEGSRLTVL.

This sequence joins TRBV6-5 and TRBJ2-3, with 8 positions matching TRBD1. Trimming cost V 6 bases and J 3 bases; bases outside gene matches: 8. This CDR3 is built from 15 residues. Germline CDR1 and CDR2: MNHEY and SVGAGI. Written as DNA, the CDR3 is TGTGCCAGCAGGCGACAGGGGAAGGGGACAGATACGCAGTATTTT. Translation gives CASRRQGKGTDTQYF.

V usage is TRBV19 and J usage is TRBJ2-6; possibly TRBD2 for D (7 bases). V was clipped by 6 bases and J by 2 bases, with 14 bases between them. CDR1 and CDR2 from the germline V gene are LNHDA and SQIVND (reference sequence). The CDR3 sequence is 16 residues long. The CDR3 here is CASSNGGAPGANVLTF. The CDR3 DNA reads TGTGCCAGTAGCAATGGGGGGGCCCCTGGGGCCAACGTCCTGACTTTC.

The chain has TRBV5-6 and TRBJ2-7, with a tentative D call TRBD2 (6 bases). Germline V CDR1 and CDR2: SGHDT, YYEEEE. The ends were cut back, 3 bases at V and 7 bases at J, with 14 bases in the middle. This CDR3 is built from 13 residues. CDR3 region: CASSSHPGGEQYF. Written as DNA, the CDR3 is TGTGCCAGCAGCTCCCACCCCGGAGGGGAGCAGTACTTC.

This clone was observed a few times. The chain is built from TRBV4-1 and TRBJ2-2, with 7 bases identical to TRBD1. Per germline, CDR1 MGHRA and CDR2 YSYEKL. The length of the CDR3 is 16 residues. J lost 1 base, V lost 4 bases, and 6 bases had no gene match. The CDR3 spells CASSRSGTVNTGELFF. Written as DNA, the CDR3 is TGCGCCAGCAGCCGCTCAGGGACAGTGAACACCGGGGAGCTGTTTTTT.

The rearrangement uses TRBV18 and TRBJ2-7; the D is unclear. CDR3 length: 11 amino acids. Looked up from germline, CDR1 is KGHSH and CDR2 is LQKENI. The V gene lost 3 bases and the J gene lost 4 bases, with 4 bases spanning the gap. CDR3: CASSPRYEQYF. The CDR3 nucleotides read TGTGCCAGCTCACCTCGGTACGAGCAGTACTTC.

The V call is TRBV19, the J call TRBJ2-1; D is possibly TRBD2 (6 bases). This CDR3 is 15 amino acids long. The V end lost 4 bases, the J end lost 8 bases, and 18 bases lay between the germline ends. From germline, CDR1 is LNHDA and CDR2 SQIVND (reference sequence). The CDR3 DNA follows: TGTGCCAGTAGTACATCGAGGAGGGCAGTCCATGAGCAGTTCTTC. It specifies CASSTSRRAVHEQFF.

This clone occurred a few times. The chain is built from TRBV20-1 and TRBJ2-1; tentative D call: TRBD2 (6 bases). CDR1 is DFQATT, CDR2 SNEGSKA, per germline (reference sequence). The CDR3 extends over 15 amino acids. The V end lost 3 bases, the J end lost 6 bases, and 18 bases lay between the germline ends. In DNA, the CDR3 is TGCAGTGCTAGTAGCACGGGTGGGACTCGCAATGAGCAGTTCTTC. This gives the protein CSASSTGGTRNEQFF.

The CDR3 protein is CASSKYHYRTGLAGDIYEQYF. The CDR3, as DNA: TGTGCCAGCAGCAAATATCATTATAGGACGGGACTAGCGGGAGATATTTACGAGCAGTACTTC. The rearrangement joins TRBV21-1 to TRBJ2-7; the D segment call TRBD2 is taken from the table without a DNA check. TRBV21-1 is a recognized pseudogene. This CDR3 spans 21 amino acids.

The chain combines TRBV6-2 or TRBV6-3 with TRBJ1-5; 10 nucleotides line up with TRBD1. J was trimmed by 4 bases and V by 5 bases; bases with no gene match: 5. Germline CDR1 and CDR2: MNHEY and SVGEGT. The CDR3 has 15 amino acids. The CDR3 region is CASSPGQGSNQPQHF. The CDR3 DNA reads TGTGCCAGCAGTCCGGGACAGGGGTCGAATCAGCCCCAGCATTTT.

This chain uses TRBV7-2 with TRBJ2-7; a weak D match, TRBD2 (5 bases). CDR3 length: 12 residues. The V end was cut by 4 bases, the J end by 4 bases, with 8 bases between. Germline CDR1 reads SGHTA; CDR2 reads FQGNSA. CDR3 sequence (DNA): TGTGCCAGCAGCTCCGGACTGTACGAGCAGTACTTC. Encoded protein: CASSSGLYEQYF.

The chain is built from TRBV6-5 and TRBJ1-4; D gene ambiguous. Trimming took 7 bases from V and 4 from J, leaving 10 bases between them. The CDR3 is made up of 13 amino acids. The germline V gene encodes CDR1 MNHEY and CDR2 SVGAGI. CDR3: CASIRGSNEKLFF. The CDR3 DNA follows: TGTGCCAGCATTCGCGGCAGTAATGAAAAACTGTTTTTT.

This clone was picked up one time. CDR3 protein: CASSQGGFSGGFSYEQYF. In DNA, the CDR3 is TGTGCCAGCAGCCAAGGGGGTTTCTCGGGAGGGTTTTCCTACGAGCAGTACTTC. This rearrangement joins TRBV3-1 (or the pseudogene TRBV3-2) to TRBJ2-7, with 8 bases lining up with TRBD2. Germline lookup yields CDR1 LGHDT and CDR2 YNNKEL (reference sequence). The CDR3 is 18 residues long. The V gene end was trimmed by 1 base and the J gene end by 1 base; junction bases not matched to a gene: 12.

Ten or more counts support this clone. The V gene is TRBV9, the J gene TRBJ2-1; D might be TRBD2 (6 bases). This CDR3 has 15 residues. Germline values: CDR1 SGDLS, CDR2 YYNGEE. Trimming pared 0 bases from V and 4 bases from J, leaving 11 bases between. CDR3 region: CASSVDIGSYNEQFF. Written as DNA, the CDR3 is TGTGCCAGCAGCGTAGATATCGGGAGTTACAATGAGCAGTTCTTC.

The CDR3 DNA reads TGCGCCAGCAGCCAAATGGGGGACTCAAACATTCAGTACTTC. It specifies CASSQMGDSNIQYF. The rearrangement uses TRBV4-1 and TRBJ2-4, with D tentatively TRBD2 (6 bases). Trimming cost V 2 bases and J 6 bases, with 11 bases left between them. CDR3 length: 14 residues. Looked up from germline, CDR1 is MGHRA and CDR2 is YSYEKL.

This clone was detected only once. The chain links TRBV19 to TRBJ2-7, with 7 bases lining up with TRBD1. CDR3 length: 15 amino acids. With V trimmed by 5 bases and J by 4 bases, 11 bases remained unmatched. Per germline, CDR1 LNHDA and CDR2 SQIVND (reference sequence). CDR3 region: CASSFNRDRRYEQYF. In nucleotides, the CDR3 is TGTGCCAGTAGTTTTAACCGGGACAGACGGTACGAGCAGTACTTC.